Listed below are T cell receptor beta chains from one sample, sequenced in a study of cytomegalovirus exposure and HLA in healthy donors. Libraries were prepared by immunoSEQ multiplex PCR; TCRdb keeps only in-frame clonotypes and omits some of them. This sample has around 140,000 clones, with about 9.1% found just once. The sample comprised PBMCs. The receptors were sampled from a middle-aged woman in good health and CMV-seropositive. Both conserved end residues are part of each CDR3. D genes are given only for firm matches. Size is omitted from some rows. Given values are once, few, many or a class for expanded clones.

NA	TRBJ2-7	few	TRBV5-7	CASSSERSSYEQYF	TGTGCCAGCAGCTCGGAGCGGTCGTCCTACGAGCAGTACTTC
NA	TRBJ1-1	few	TRBV5-1	CASSIGQVRNTEAFF	TGCGCCAGCAGCATTGGCCAGGTGAGGAACACTGAAGCTTTCTTT
TRBD2	TRBJ2-5	NA	TRBV7-2	CASSLLASGFGETQYF	TGTGCCAGCAGCCTGCTCGCTAGCGGGTTTGGAGAGACCCAGTACTTC
TRBD2	TRBJ2-6	few	TRBV6-1	CASRGGSSGANVLTF	TGTGCCAGCCGGGGGGGGTCCTCCGGGGCCAACGTCCTGACTTTC
TRBD1	TRBJ2-7	few	TRBV2	CASRDRGRYEQYF	TGTGCCAGCAGGGACAGGGGTAGATACGAGCAGTACTTC
NA	TRBJ2-3	few	TRBV6-6	CASSYSRRGPDTQYF	TGTGCCAGCAGTTACTCGAGGCGGGGGCCAGATACGCAGTATTTT
NA	TRBJ2-7	few	TRBV5-5	CASSPGQNPYEQYF	TGTGCCAGCAGCCCCGGACAGAATCCCTACGAGCAGTACTTC
NA	TRBJ2-6	NA	TRBV5-1	CASSLGWTVVSGANVLTF	TGCGCCAGCAGCTTGGGCTGGACTGTCGTCTCTGGGGCCAACGTCCTGACTTTC
NA	TRBJ2-7	NA	TRBV14	CASSQALTPYYEQYF	TGTGCCAGCAGCCAAGCCCTAACCCCCTACTACGAGCAGTACTTC
NA	TRBJ1-2	NA	TRBV10-1	CASSDNRELGYGYTF	TGCGCCAGCAGTGACAACAGGGAGTTGGGCTATGGCTACACCTTC
NA	TRBJ1-5	few	TRBV2	CASSERAPNQPQHF	TGTGCCAGCAGTGAGAGGGCCCCAAATCAGCCCCAGCATTTT
NA	TRBJ1-1	NA	TRBV2	CASIRTETLNTEAFF	TGTGCCAGCATTCGGACAGAGACGTTGAACACTGAAGCTTTCTTT
NA	TRBJ2-7	NA	TRBV5-1	CASSLQDSYEQYF	TGCGCCAGCAGCTTACAAGACTCCTACGAGCAGTACTTC
NA	TRBJ1-4	few	TRBV28	CASTQAGGGSNEKLFF	TGTGCCAGCACCCAGGCTGGGGGGGGATCTAATGAAAAACTGTTTTTT
NA	TRBJ1-4	NA	TRBV11-2	CASSLGGGVYEKLFF	TGTGCCAGCAGCTTAGGGGGGGGCGTATATGAAAAACTGTTTTTT
NA	TRBJ2-2	few	TRBV9	CASSYGITLDRINTGELFF	TGTGCCAGCAGCTACGGAATTACGTTAGACAGGATAAACACCGGGGAGCTGTTTTTT
NA	TRBJ2-1	few	TRBV5-4	CASSLYGRNEQFF	TGTGCCAGCAGCTTGTATGGGCGTAATGAGCAGTTCTTC
NA	TRBJ1-1	NA	TRBV5-1	CASSLGQGMNTEAFF	TGCGCCAGCAGCTTGGGTCAGGGGATGAACACTGAAGCTTTCTTT
TRBD2	TRBJ2-7	NA	TRBV5-1	CASSLTSGGDIEQYF	TGCGCCAGCAGCTTGACTAGCGGGGGGGATATCGAGCAGTACTTC
NA	TRBJ2-7	NA	TRBV19	CASSSTGYEQYF	TGTGCCAGTAGTTCCACAGGCTACGAGCAGTACTTC
NA	TRBJ1-2	NA	TRBV5-4	CASSLAEADYGYTF	TGTGCCAGCAGCTTGGCCGAGGCGGACTATGGCTACACCTTC
NA	TRBJ2-1	once	TRBV7-9	CASTSVGGGGYNEQFF	TGTGCCAGCACTTCAGTTGGGGGAGGGGGCTACAATGAGCAGTTCTTC
NA	TRBJ1-1	few	TRBV9	CASSVGGEGHFNTEAFF	TGTGCCAGCAGCGTAGGGGGGGAGGGACACTTTAACACTGAAGCTTTCTTT
NA	TRBJ2-7	NA	TRBV6-1	CASSVVGTQSTYEQYF	TGTGCCAGCAGTGTTGTTGGGACACAGAGTACCTACGAGCAGTACTTC
TRBD1	TRBJ2-3	few	TRBV5-4	CASSLYGTAYTDTQYF	TGTGCCAGCAGCTTGTACGGGACAGCCTACACAGATACGCAGTATTTT
TRBD1	TRBJ2-2	NA	TRBV5-1	CASSSPSGGAHTGELFF	TGCGCCAGCAGCTCACCCTCAGGGGGCGCGCACACCGGGGAGCTGTTTTTT
TRBD1	TRBJ1-1	few	TRBV19	CASSFQTGQGEAFF	TGTGCCAGTAGTTTCCAGACAGGGCAGGGTGAAGCTTTCTTT
NA	TRBJ1-1	NA	TRBV19	CASSILPGTEAFF	TGTGCCAGTAGTATATTGCCGGGGACTGAAGCTTTCTTT
NA	TRBJ1-1	NA	TRBV29-1	CSVAPGGGNTEAFF	TGCAGCGTTGCCCCCGGGGGGGGAAATACTGAAGCTTTCTTT
NA	TRBJ1-3	NA	TRBV7-3	CASSPDRFSGNTIYF	TGTGCCAGCAGCCCCGACAGGTTCTCTGGAAACACCATATATTTT
NA	TRBJ2-5	few	TRBV20-1	CSRQFQETQYF	TGCAGTAGACAATTCCAAGAGACCCAGTACTTC
NA	TRBJ2-7	few	TRBV19	CASRPLRDSYEQYF	TGTGCCAGCCGCCCCCTCAGGGACTCCTACGAGCAGTACTTC
TRBD2	TRBJ2-1	NA	TRBV19	CASSIGRRGEYNEQFF	TGTGCCAGTAGTATAGGGCGTCGGGGGGAATACAATGAGCAGTTCTTC
NA	TRBJ2-7	NA	TRBV7-9	CASSFPPFGQLAYEQYF	TGTGCCAGCAGCTTCCCACCTTTCGGACAGCTAGCTTACGAGCAGTACTTC
TRBD1	TRBJ2-7	NA	TRBV6-6	CAVGQGAEEQYF	TGTGCTGTTGGACAGGGGGCGGAAGAGCAGTACTTC
TRBD2	TRBJ2-3	NA	TRBV10-1	CASSSGGADTQYF	TGCGCCAGCAGTAGCGGGGGGGCAGATACGCAGTATTTT
NA	TRBJ2-7	NA	TRBV25-1	CASSESGPRQYF	TGTGCCAGCAGTGAATCTGGGCCTCGGCAGTACTTC
NA	TRBJ1-1	few	TRBV5-1	CASSLGGQGHEAFF	TGCGCCAGCAGCTTGGGGGGGCAGGGCCATGAGGCTTTCTTT
NA	TRBJ2-7	few	TRBV4-1	CASSQDLSGLGQYF	TGCGCCAGCAGCCAAGATCTTAGCGGTTTAGGGCAGTACTTC
TRBD1	TRBJ2-3	NA	TRBV9	CASTPAQGPTDTQYF	TGTGCCAGCACTCCGGCACAGGGGCCCACAGATACGCAGTATTTT
TRBD1	TRBJ2-2	NA	TRBV10-3	CAISQDRGANTGELFF	TGTGCCATCAGTCAGGACAGGGGGGCGAACACCGGGGAGCTGTTTTTT
TRBD2	TRBJ2-1	NA	TRBV5-1	CASSIRTSGGFSEQFF	TGCGCCAGCAGCATCCGAACTAGCGGGGGATTTAGTGAGCAGTTCTTC
TRBD2	TRBJ2-2	NA	TRBV19	CASSSRLAGGPNTGELFF	TGTGCCAGTAGTTCACGACTAGCGGGGGGGCCAAACACCGGGGAGCTGTTTTTT
TRBD1	TRBJ1-5	NA	TRBV16	CASSPMSGTGGNQPQHF	TGTGCCAGCAGCCCCATGTCAGGGACAGGGGGGAATCAGCCCCAGCATTTT
NA	TRBJ1-5	few	TRBV19	CASRTGLNSNQPQHF	TGTGCCAGTAGAACAGGGCTAAATAGCAATCAGCCCCAGCATTTT
TRBD2	TRBJ2-5	few	TRBV5-1	CASSLQLAGGPGTQYF	TGCGCCAGCAGCTTGCAACTAGCGGGGGGCCCCGGGACCCAGTACTTC
NA	TRBJ2-3	NA	TRBV4-3	CASSQDAAGLLGTQYF	TGCGCCAGCAGCCAAGATGCGGCGGGTCTGTTAGGTACGCAGTATTTT
TRBD1	TRBJ1-1	NA	TRBV2	CASSLPTDRVHTEAFF	TGTGCCAGCAGTTTACCAACAGACAGGGTGCACACTGAAGCTTTCTTT
NA	TRBJ1-2	few	TRBV6-4	CASSDSGESGYTF	TGTGCCAGCAGTGACTCCGGGGAATCCGGCTACACCTTC
TRBD1	TRBJ2-7	few	TRBV7-9	CASSRPGTGGPRSYEQYF	TGTGCCAGCAGCCGCCCCGGGACAGGGGGCCCACGCTCCTACGAGCAGTACTTC
NA	TRBJ1-2	few	TRBV19	CASSAYRDYGYTF	TGTGCCAGTTCGGCCTACCGGGACTATGGCTACACCTTC
NA	TRBJ1-6	few	TRBV5-4	CASSLESSYNSPLHF	TGTGCCAGCAGCTTGGAGAGCTCCTATAATTCACCCCTCCACTTT
NA	TRBJ1-1	NA	TRBV6-6	CASRPRGSAEAFF	TGTGCCAGCAGACCTAGGGGGAGCGCTGAAGCTTTCTTT